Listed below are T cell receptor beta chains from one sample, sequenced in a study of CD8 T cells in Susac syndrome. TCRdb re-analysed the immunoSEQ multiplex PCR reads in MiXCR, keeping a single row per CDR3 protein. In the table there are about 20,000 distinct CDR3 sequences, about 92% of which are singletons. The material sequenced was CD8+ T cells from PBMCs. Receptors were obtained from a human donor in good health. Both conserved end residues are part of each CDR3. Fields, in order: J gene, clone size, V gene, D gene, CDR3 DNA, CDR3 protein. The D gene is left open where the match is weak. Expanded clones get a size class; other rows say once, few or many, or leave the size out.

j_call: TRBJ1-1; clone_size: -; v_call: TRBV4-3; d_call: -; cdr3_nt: TGCGCCAGCAGCCAAGGATACGGGGGGGGCTTTAACACTGAAGCTTTCTTT; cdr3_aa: CASSQGYGGGFNTEAFF
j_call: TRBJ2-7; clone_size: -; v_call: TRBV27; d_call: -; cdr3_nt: TGTGCCAGCAGTTTAGGGAATACCTACGAGCAGTACTTC; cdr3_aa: CASSLGNTYEQYF
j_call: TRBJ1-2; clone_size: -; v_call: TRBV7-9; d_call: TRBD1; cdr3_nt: TGTGCCAGCAGCTCCCCGGGACAGGGAGCTAACTATGGCTACACCTTC; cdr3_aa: CASSSPGQGANYGYTF
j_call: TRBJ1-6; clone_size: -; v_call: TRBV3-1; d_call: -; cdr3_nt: TGTGCCAGCAGCCAAGGCCCGGAACCCTATTCACCCCTCCACTTT; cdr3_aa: CASSQGPEPYSPLHF
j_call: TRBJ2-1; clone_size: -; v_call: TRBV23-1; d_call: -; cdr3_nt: TGCGCCAGCAGTCGGGGAGGACGGGAGAGAAATGAGCAGTTCTTC; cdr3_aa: CASSRGGRERNEQFF
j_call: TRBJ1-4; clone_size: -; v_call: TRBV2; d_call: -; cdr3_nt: TGTGCCAGCACCCTACGGTCGGGAAGTAGTGAAAAACTGTTTTTT; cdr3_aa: CASTLRSGSSEKLFF
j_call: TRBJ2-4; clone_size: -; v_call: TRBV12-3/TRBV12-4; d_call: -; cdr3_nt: TGTGCCAGCAGGGAAGCCCTAGCAGCCAAAAACATTCAGTACTTC; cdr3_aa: CASREALAAKNIQYF
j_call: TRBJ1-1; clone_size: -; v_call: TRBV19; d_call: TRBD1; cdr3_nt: TGTGCCAGTAGTCCTCAACCCTCAGGGGGCTGGACTGAAGCTTTCTTT; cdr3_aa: CASSPQPSGGWTEAFF
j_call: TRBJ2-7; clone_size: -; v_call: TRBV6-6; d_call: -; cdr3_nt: TGTGCCAGCAGTTACTCGGCGGACCCCCCGTACTTC; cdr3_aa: CASSYSADPPYF
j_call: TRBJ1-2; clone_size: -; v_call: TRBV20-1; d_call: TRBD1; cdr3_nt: TGCAGTGCCCCGGACAGGGGGCAGGGCTATGGCTACACCTTC; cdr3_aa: CSAPDRGQGYGYTF
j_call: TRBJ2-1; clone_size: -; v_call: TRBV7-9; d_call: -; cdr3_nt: TGTGCCAGCAGAAATTCAGTAACACTTATATCCTACAATGAGCAGTTCTTC; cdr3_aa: CASRNSVTLISYNEQFF
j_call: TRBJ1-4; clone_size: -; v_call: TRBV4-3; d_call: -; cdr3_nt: TGCGCCAGCAGCCAAGATAGATTTGCTTCGGAAAAACTGTTTTTT; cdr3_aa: CASSQDRFASEKLFF
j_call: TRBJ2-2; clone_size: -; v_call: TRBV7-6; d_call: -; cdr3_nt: TGTGCCAGCAGCTTAGCGCTGTGGGGGCAGTCTTCGGGGACCGGGGAGCTGTTTTTT; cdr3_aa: CASSLALWGQSSGTGELFF
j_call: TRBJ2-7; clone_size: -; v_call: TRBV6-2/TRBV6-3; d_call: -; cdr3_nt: TGTGCCAGCAAATCCATGCACGCCTACGAGCAGTACTTC; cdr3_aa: CASKSMHAYEQYF
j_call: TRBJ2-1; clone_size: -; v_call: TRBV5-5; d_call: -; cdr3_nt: TGTGCCAGCAGCTTGGAACGGACCCTTGCCGGCGAGCAGTTCTTC; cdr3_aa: CASSLERTLAGEQFF
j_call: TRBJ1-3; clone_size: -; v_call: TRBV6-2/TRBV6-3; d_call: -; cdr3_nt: TGTGCCAGCAGTTACGGAAACACCATATATTTT; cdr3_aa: CASSYGNTIYF
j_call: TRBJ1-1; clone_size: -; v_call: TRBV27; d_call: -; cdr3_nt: TGTGCCAGCAGTTTATCGACAGTCATGAACACTGAAGCTTTCTTT; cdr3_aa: CASSLSTVMNTEAFF
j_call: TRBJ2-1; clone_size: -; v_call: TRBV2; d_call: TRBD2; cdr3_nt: TGTGCCAGCAGTTCCCTAGCGGGGGGTGCCTACAATGAGCAGTTCTTC; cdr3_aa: CASSSLAGGAYNEQFF
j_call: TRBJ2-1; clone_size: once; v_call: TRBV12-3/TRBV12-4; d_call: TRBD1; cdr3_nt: TGTGCCAGCAGCGTTCCCGGGACAGGGTACACTGTAGGCTCCTACAATGAGCAGTTCTTC; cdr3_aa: CASSVPGTGYTVGSYNEQFF
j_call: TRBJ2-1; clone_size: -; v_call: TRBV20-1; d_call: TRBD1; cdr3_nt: TGCAGTGCTAGAACTGTACAGGGGAGCTCCTACAATGAGCAGTTCTTC; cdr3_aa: CSARTVQGSSYNEQFF
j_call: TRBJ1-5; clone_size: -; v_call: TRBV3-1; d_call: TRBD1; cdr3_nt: TGTGCCAGCAGCCCTCCTGACAGGGCGAGGTGGAGCAATCAGCCCCAGCATTTT; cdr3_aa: CASSPPDRARWSNQPQHF
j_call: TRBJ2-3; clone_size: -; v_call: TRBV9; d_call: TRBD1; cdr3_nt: TGTGCCAGCAGCGATTCAGGGGGTCCCAGCACAGATACGCAGTATTTT; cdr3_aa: CASSDSGGPSTDTQYF
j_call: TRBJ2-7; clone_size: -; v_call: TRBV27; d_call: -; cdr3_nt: TGTGCCAGCAGTTCTTATCGCGGGTCTACCTACGAGCAGTACTTC; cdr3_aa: CASSSYRGSTYEQYF
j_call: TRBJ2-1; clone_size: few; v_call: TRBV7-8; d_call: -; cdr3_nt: TGTGCCAGCAGCCCGGAAGCAGGGGGGCCTTTGGATGAGCAGTTCTTC; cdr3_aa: CASSPEAGGPLDEQFF
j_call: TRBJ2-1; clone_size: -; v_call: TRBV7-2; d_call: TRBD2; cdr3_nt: TGTGCCAGCAGCTTAGTTTTGAGCAAGGGACTACCGTACAATGAGCAGTTCTTC; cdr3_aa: CASSLVLSKGLPYNEQFF
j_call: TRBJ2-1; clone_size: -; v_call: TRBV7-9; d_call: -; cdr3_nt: TGTGCCAGCAGCTTATATGGGGGGTCCTCCTACAATGAGCAGTTCTTC; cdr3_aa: CASSLYGGSSYNEQFF
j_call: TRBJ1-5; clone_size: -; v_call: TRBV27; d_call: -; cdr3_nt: TGTGCCAGCAGTTTATCGGGGGCTCAGCCCCAGCATTTT; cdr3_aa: CASSLSGAQPQHF
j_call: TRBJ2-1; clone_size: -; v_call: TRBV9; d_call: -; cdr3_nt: TGTGCCAGCAGCGTAGCCGAGGGGAGCTCCTACAATGAGCAGTTCTTC; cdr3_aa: CASSVAEGSSYNEQFF
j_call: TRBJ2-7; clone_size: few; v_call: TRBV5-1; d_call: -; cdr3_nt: TGCGCCAGCAGCTTAGGGGTAAAAGGCTACGAGCAGTACTTC; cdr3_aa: CASSLGVKGYEQYF
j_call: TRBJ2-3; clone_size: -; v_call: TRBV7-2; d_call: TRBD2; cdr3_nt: TGTGCCAGCAGCTTTAGCGGGGGAGATACGCAGTATTTT; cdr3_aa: CASSFSGGDTQYF
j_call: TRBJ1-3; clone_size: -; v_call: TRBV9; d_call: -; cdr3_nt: TGTGCCAGCAGCGCAGGGTTTACTGGAAACACCATATATTTT; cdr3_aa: CASSAGFTGNTIYF
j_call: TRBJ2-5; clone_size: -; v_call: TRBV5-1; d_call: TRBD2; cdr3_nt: TGCGCCAGCAGACAAAGCGGGGGGGCCCTCGAGACCCAGTACTTC; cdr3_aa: CASRQSGGALETQYF
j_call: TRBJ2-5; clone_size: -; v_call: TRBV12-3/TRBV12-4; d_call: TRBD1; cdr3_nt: TGTGCCAGCAGCCGAACAGGGGTAGAGACCCAGTACTTC; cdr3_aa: CASSRTGVETQYF
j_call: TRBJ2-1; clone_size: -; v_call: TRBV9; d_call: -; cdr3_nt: TGTGCCAGCAGCGCCGGGGTTCACAATGAGCAGTTCTTC; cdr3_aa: CASSAGVHNEQFF
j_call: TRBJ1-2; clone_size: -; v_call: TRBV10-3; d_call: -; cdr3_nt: TGTGCCATCAGTGAGGAGCTCTCCATTCTGGCCGGGGCCGGAGGCTACACCTTC; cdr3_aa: CAISEELSILAGAGGYTF
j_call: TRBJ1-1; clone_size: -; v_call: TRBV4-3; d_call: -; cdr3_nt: TGCGCCAGCAGCCCAGGGACTCGGAACACTGAAGCTTTCTTT; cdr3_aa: CASSPGTRNTEAFF
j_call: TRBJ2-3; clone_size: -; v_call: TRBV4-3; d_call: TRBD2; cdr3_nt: TGCGCCAGCAGCCAAGATGGAGGGACTAAAGATACGCAGTATTTT; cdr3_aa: CASSQDGGTKDTQYF
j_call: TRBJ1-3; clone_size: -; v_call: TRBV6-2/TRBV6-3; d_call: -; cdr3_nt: TGTGCCAGCAGTTACATCGAGACTGGAAACACCATATATTTT; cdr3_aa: CASSYIETGNTIYF
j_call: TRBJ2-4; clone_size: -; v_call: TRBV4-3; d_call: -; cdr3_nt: TGCGCCAGCAGCCAAGAAACAGGGTGGAACATTCAGTACTTC; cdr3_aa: CASSQETGWNIQYF
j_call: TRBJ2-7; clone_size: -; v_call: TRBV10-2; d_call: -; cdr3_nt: TGCGCCAGCAGTGACCAGGGATTCTCCTACGAGCAGTACTTC; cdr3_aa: CASSDQGFSYEQYF
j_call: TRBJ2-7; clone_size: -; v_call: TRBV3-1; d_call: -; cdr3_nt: TGTGCCAGCAGCCAAGATGTGGGTCAGTCCTACGAGCAGTACTTC; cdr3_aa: CASSQDVGQSYEQYF
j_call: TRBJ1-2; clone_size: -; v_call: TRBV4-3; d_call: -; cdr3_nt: TGCGCCAGCAGCCAAGATCTCGGGTGGGGGAATGGCTACACCTTC; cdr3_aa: CASSQDLGWGNGYTF
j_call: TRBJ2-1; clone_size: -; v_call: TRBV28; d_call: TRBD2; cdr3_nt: TGTGCCAGCAGTTTATGGACTAGCGGGGATGCCTACAATGAGCAGTTCTTC; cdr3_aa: CASSLWTSGDAYNEQFF
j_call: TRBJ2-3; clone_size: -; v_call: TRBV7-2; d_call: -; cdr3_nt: TGTGCCAGCAGCTTAGGGCAGAGTAGCACAGATACGCAGTATTTT; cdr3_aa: CASSLGQSSTDTQYF
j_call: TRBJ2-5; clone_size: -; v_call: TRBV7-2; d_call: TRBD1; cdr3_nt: TGTGCCAGCAGCATACCGGGACAGGGGAAGGAGACCCAGTACTTC; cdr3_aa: CASSIPGQGKETQYF
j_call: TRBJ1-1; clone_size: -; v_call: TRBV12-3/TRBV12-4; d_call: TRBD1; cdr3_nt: TGTGCCAGCAACTTTAGGGGGCCAAACACTGAAGCTTTCTTT; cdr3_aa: CASNFRGPNTEAFF
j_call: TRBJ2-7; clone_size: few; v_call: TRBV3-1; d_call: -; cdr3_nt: TGTGCCAGCAGCCAAGATGCGACGACCCTCTACGAGCAGTACTTC; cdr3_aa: CASSQDATTLYEQYF
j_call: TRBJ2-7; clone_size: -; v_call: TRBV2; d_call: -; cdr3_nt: TGTGCCAGCAAACTCACCTCGGGGACCGCCTACGAGCAGTACTTC; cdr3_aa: CASKLTSGTAYEQYF
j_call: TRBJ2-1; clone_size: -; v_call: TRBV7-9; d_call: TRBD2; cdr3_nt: TGTGCCAGCAGACTACTAGCGGGGTCCTACAATGAGCAGTTCTTC; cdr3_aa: CASRLLAGSYNEQFF
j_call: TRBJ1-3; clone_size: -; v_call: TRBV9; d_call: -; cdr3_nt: TGTGCCAGCAGCGGCCTTGGAAACACCATATATTTT; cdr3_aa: CASSGLGNTIYF